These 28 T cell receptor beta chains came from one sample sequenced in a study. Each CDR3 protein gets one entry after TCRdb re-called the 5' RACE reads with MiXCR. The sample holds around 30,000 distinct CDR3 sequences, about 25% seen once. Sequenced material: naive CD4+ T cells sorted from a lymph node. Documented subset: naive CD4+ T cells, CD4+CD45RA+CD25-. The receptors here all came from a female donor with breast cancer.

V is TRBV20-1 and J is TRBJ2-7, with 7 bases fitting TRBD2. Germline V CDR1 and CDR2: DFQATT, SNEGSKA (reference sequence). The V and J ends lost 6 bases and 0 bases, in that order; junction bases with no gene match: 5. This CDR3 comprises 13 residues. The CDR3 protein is CSARRGGSYEQYF. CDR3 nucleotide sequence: TGCAGTGCCCGTCGCGGGGGCTCCTACGAGCAGTACTTC.

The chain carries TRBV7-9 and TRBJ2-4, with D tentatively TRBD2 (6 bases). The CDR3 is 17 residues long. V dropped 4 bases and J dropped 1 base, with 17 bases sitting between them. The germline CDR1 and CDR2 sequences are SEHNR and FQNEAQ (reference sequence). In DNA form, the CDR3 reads TGTGCCAGCAGCTACCCCGGGACTCTGGGGGCCAAAAACATTCAGTACTTC. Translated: CASSYPGTLGAKNIQYF.

CDR3 nucleotides: TGCAGTGCTAGACCACGAACTAGCGGGCCCACAGATACGCAGTATTTT. This translates into CSARPRTSGPTDTQYF. This chain links TRBV20-1 with TRBJ2-3, with 9 bases lining up with TRBD2. Unmatched junction bases numbered 8, after V lost 2 bases and J lost 2 bases. Germline CDR1 reads DFQATT; CDR2 reads SNEGSKA (reference sequence). There are 16 residues in the CDR3.

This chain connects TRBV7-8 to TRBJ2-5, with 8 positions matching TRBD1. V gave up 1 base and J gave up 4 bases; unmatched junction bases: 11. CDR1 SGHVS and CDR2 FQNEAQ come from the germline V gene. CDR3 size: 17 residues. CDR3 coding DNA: TGTGCCAGCAGCTTAGAGACAGGGGCGCTCTTGGGAGAGACCCAGTACTTC. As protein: CASSLETGALLGETQYF. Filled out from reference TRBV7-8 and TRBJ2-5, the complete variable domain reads GAGVSQSPRYKVAKRGQDVALRCDPISGHVSLFWYQQALGQGPEFLTYFQNEAQLDKSGLPSDRFFAERPEGSVSTLKIQRTQQEDSAVYLCASSLETGALLGETQYFGPGTRLLVL.

The CDR3 spells CASRFRDTLTSSSYNEQFF. CDR3 DNA: TGTGCAAGTCGCTTTAGGGACACTCTGACTTCTTCCTCCTACAATGAGCAGTTCTTC. The J gene is TRBJ2-1, the V gene TRBV12-2; the table's D call of TRBD1 was not tested on the DNA. TRBV12-2 is shown as a pseudogene. This CDR3 region has 19 residues.

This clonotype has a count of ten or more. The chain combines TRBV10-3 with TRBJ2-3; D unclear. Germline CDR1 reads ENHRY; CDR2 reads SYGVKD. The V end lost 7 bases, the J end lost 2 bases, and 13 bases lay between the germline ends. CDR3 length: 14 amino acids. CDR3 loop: CAINRASTTDTQYF. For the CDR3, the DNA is TGTGCCATCAATAGGGCCAGCACCACAGATACGCAGTATTTT.

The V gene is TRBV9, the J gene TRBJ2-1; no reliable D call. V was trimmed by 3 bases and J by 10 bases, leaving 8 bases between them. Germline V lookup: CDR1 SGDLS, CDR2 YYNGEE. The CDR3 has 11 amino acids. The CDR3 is CASSGADEQFF. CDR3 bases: TGTGCCAGCAGCGGGGCGGACGAGCAGTTCTTC.

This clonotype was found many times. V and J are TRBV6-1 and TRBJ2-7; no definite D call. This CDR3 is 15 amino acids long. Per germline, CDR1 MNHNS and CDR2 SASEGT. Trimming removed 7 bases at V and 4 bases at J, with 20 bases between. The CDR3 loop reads CASNEYSLGGYEQYF. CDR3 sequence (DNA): TGTGCCAGCAACGAATACAGCCTCGGCGGTTACGAGCAGTACTTC.

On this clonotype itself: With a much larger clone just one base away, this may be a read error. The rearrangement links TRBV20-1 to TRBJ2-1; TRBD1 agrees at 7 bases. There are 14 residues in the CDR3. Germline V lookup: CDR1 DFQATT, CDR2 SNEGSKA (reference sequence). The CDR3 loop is CSATPTGTYNGQFF. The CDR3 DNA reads TGCAGTGCCACGCCGACAGGGACCTACAATGGGCAGTTCTTC.

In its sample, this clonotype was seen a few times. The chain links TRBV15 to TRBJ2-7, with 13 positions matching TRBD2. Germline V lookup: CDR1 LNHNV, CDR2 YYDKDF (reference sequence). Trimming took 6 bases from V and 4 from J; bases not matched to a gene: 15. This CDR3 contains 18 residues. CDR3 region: CATSQRGIRTSGRYEQYF. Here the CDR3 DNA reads TGTGCCACCAGTCAACGGGGGATAAGGACTAGCGGGAGATACGAGCAGTACTTC.

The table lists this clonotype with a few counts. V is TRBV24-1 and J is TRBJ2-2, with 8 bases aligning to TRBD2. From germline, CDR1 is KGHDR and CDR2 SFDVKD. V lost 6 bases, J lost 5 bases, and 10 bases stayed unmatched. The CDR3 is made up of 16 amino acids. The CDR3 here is CATSQPAGARTGELFF. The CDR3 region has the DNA TGTGCCACCAGTCAACCAGCGGGAGCGCGGACCGGGGAGCTGTTTTTT.

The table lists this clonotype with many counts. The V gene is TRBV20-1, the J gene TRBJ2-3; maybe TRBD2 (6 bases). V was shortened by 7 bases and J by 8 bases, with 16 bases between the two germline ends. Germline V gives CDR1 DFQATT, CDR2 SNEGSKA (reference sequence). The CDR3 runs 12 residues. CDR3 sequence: CSVNSGAVTQYF. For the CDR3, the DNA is TGCAGTGTCAATAGCGGAGCGGTTACGCAGTATTTT.

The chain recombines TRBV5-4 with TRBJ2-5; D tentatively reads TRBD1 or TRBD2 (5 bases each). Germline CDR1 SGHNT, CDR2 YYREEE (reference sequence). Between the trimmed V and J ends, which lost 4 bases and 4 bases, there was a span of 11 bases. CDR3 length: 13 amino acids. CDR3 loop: CASSLRGVETQYF. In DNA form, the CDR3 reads TGTGCCAGCAGCCTACGGGGCGTAGAGACCCAGTACTTC. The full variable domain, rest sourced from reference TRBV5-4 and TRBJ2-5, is ETGVTQSPTHLIKTRGQQVTLRCSSQSGHNTVSWYQQALGQGPQFIFQYYREEENGRGNFPPRFSGLQFPNYSSELNVNALELDDSALYLCASSLRGVETQYFGPGTRLLVL.

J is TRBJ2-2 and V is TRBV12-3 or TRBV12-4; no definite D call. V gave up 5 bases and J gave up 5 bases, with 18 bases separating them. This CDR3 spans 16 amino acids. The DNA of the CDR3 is TGTGCCAGCAGTACCCCGGCCGTACGGGTGACCGGGGAGCTGTTTTTT. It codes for CASSTPAVRVTGELFF.

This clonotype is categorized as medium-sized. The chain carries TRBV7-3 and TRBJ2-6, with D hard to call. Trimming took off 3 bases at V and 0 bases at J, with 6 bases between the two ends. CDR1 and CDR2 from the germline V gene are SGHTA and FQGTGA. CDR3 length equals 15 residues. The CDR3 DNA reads TGTGCCAGCAGCTTTGGCCTCTCTGGGGCCAACGTCCTGACTTTC. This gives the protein CASSFGLSGANVLTF.

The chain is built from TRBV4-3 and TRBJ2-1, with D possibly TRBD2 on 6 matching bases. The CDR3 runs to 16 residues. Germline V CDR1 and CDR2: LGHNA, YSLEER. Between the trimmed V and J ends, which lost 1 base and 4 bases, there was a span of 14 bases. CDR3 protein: CASSQGGSGDYNEQFF. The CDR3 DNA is TGCGCCAGCAGCCAAGGTGGTAGCGGAGATTACAATGAGCAGTTCTTC.

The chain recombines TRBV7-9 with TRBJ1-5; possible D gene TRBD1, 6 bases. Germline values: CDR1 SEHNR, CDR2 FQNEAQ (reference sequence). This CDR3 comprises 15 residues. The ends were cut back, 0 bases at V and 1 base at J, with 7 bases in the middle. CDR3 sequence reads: CASSLAGTSNQPQHF. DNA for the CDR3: TGTGCCAGCAGCTTAGCAGGGACAAGCAATCAGCCCCAGCATTTT. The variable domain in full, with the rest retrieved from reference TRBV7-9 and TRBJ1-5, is DTGVSQNPRHKITKRGQNVTFRCDPISEHNRLYWYRQTLGQGPEFLTYFQNEAQLEKSRLLSDRFSAERPKGSFSTLEIQRTEQGDSAMYLCASSLAGTSNQPQHFGDGTRLSIL.

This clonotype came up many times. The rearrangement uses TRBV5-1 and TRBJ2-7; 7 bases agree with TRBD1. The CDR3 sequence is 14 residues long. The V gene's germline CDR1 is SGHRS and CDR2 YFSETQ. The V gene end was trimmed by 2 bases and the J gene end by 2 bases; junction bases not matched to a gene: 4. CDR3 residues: CASSLGGGTYEQYF. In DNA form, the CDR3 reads TGCGCCAGCAGCTTAGGGGGCGGCACCTACGAGCAGTACTTC.

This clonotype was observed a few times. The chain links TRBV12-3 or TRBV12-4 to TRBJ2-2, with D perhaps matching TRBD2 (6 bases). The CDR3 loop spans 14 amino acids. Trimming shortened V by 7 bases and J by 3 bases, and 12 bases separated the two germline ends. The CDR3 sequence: CASKTGLDTGELFF. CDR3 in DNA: TGTGCCAGCAAAACGGGACTTGACACCGGGGAGCTGTTTTTT.

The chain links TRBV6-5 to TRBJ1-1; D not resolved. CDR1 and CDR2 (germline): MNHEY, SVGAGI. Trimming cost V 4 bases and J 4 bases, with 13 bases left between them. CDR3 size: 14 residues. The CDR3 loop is CASSSPGRGTEAFF. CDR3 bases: TGTGCCAGCAGTTCACCCGGGCGGGGCACTGAAGCTTTCTTT.

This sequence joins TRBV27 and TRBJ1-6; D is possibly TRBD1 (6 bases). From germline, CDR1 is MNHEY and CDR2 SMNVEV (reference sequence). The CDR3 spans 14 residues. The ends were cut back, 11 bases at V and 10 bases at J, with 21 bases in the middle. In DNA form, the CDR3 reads TGTGCCTGTAGTCCATACAGGGAGGGGTCACCCCTCCACTTT. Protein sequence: CACSPYREGSPLHF.

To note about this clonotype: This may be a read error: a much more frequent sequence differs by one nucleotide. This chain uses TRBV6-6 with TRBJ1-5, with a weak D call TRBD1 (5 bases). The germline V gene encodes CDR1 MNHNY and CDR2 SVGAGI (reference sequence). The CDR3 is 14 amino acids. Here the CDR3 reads CAGSGQPMNQPQHF. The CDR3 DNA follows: TGTGCCGGCAGTGGACAACCCATGAATCAGCCCCAGCATTTT.

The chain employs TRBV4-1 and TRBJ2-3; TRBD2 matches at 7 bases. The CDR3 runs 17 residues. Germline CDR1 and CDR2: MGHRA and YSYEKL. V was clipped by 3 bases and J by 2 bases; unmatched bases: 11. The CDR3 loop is CASSHENSGSYTDTQYF. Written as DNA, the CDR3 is TGCGCCAGCAGCCATGAAAATAGCGGGTCATACACAGATACGCAGTATTTT.

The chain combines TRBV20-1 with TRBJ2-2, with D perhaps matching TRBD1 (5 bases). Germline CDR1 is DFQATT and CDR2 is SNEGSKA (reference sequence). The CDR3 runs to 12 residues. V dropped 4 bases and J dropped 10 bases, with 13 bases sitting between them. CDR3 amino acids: CSATGFGEELFF. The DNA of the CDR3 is TGCAGTGCTACAGGGTTCGGCGAGGAGCTGTTTTTT.

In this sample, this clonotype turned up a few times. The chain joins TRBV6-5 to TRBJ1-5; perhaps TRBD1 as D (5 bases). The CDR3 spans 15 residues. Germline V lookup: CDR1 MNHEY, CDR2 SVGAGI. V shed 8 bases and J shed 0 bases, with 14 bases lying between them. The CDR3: CASHGAAGSNQPQHF. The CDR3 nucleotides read TGTGCCAGCCACGGGGCAGCGGGTAGCAATCAGCCCCAGCATTTT.

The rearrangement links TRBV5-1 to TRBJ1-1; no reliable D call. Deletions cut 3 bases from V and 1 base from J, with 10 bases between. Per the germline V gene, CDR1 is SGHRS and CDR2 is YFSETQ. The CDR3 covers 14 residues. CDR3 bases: TGCGCCAGCAGCTCGCCGTCGGGGAACACTGAAGCTTTCTTT. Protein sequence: CASSSPSGNTEAFF.

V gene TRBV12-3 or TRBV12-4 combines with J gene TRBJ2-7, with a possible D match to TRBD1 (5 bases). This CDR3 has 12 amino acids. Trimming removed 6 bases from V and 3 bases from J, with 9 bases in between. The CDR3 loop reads CASSPDSYEQYF. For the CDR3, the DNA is TGTGCCAGCAGCCCAGACAGCTACGAGCAGTACTTC.

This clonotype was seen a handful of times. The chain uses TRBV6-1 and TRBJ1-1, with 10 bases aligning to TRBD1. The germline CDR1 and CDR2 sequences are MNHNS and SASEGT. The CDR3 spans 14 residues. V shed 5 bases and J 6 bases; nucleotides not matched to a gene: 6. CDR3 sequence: CASSPGQGFAEAFF. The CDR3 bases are TGTGCCAGCAGTCCGGGACAGGGGTTCGCTGAAGCTTTCTTT.